The 27 T cell receptor beta chains in this list originate from one sample, sequenced in a study of post-analysis software for immune sequencing data. Unique molecular identifiers had been added to the TCR beta cDNA libraries. TCRdb re-called the PCR reads with MiXCR, one entry per CDR3 protein. This sample yields 750,000 to 950,000 distinct CDR3 sequences, of which more than 45% are seen a single time; roughly 4.9% belongs to the top ten. These receptors are not linked to any known antigen. Notes on the study in general: Controls had lower frequencies than patients of 4 or 5 TRBV segments, which included TRBV5-6, TRBV5-1 and TRBV20-1.

The sequencing sample was made of blood. These receptors originate from a girl aged 10 to 17 with multiple sclerosis.

This clonotype was seen a handful of times. The chain has TRBV6-2 or TRBV6-3 and TRBJ2-7; tentatively, D is TRBD1 or TRBD2 (5 bases each). Germline lookup yields CDR1 MNHEY and CDR2 SVGEGT. CDR3 size: 15 residues. Trimming removed 6 bases from V and 5 bases from J, with 20 bases in between. Here the CDR3 reads CASRQSGTTTNEQYF. The CDR3 DNA follows: TGTGCCAGCAGGCAATCCGGGACCACGACTAACGAGCAGTACTTC.

The chain has TRBV7-2 and TRBJ2-3; the match to TRBD2 covers 10 bases. The CDR3 runs 16 residues. Looked up from germline, CDR1 is SGHTA and CDR2 is FQGNSA. Losses at the gene ends were 2 bases for V and 4 bases for J; bases not matched to a gene: 6. DNA for the CDR3: TGTGCCAGCAGCTTAAGAGCGGGAGGGCTGTCAGATACGCAGTATTTT. Amino acid sequence: CASSLRAGGLSDTQYF.

Here the CDR3 reads CASSWDRGLAGANVLTF. In nucleotides, the CDR3 is TGCGCCAGCAGCTGGGACAGGGGGCTTGCTGGGGCCAACGTCCTGACTTTC. This chain uses TRBV5-1 with TRBJ2-6; TRBD1 agrees at 12 bases. Germline-derived CDR1 and CDR2 are SGHRS and YFSETQ. This CDR3 spans 17 amino acids. The J segment lost 2 bases and the V segment lost 3 bases, leaving 3 bases of the junction unmatched.

This clonotype appeared a few times. J is TRBJ2-1 and V is TRBV6-5; 10 bases are a match to TRBD2. Germline trimming cut 0 bases from V and 7 bases from J; bases unmatched to any gene: 6. Germline CDR1 MNHEY, CDR2 SVGAGI. The CDR3 contains 16 residues. The CDR3 coding sequence is TGTGCCAGCAGTTACTCGAGAAGCGGGAGGGGTAATGAGCAGTTCTTC. Amino acid sequence: CASSYSRSGRGNEQFF.

This sequence joins TRBV20-1 and TRBJ2-5; 9 bases map to TRBD2. The J call may be mistaken, given a closer DNA end match to TRBJ2-7. The CDR3 spans 15 residues. CDR1 DFQATT and CDR2 SNEGSKA come from the germline V gene (reference sequence). The CDR3 here is CSAKWGTSRALEQYF. The CDR3, as DNA: TGCAGTGCTAAGTGGGGGACTAGCAGGGCCCTCGAGCAGTACTTC.

CDR3 nucleotide sequence: TGCAGTGCCCCGGGGGCGTCGGTCCATGAGCAGTTCTTC. Translation: CSAPGASVHEQFF. This chain connects TRBV20-1 to TRBJ2-1; D may correspond to TRBD1 or TRBD2 (6 bases each). Germline assignment: CDR1 DFQATT and CDR2 SNEGSKA (reference sequence). CDR3 size: 13 residues. Trimming removed 6 bases from V and 8 bases from J, with 17 bases in between.

This rearrangement joins TRBV4-2 to TRBJ1-1, with D maybe TRBD1 (5 bases). Germline assignment: CDR1 LGHNA and CDR2 YNFKEQ. The CDR3 loop spans 12 amino acids. Trimming took 4 bases from V and 7 from J, leaving 10 bases between them. The CDR3 here is CASSRTGIEAFF. Written as DNA, the CDR3 is TGTGCCAGCAGCCGTACAGGAATTGAAGCTTTCTTT.

This clonotype was counted ten times or more. This chain joins TRBV4-1 and TRBJ2-1, with 13 bases lining up with TRBD2. After removal of 1 base from V and 6 bases from J, the junction contained 0 bases not matched to a gene. Germline assignment: CDR1 MGHRA and CDR2 YSYEKL. CDR3 length equals 15 residues. The CDR3 loop reads CASSQGTSGSNEQFF. The CDR3 DNA reads as TGCGCCAGCAGCCAAGGGACTAGCGGGAGCAATGAGCAGTTCTTC.

J is TRBJ2-1 and V is TRBV27; 8 bases are a match to TRBD2. Germline CDR1 MNHEY, CDR2 SMNVEV (reference sequence). The CDR3 runs to 13 residues. The trim removed 10 bases at V and 6 bases at J, leaving 8 bases unmatched. DNA for the CDR3: TGTGCCACCTCCTATGGACTAGCCAATGAGCAGTTCTTC. It translates to CATSYGLANEQFF.

The table lists this clonotype with a few counts. The rearrangement uses TRBV20-1 and TRBJ2-6; TRBD1 matches at 9 bases. The junction had 12 bases not matched to a gene; V was cut back by 3 bases and J by 0 bases. The length of the CDR3 is 19 residues. Per the germline V gene, CDR1 is DFQATT and CDR2 is SNEGSKA (reference sequence). The CDR3 sequence is CSARNQRDRANSGANVLTF. CDR3 coding DNA: TGCAGTGCTAGGAATCAACGGGACAGGGCAAACTCTGGGGCCAACGTCCTGACTTTC.

The chain carries TRBV5-1 and TRBJ1-2, with a possible D match to TRBD1 (6 bases). From germline, CDR1 is SGHRS and CDR2 YFSETQ. V was pared by 0 bases and J by 5 bases, with 11 bases between. The CDR3 has 14 residues. CDR3 loop: CASSLEGDFYGYTF. Here the CDR3 DNA reads TGCGCCAGCAGCTTGGAGGGGGATTTTTATGGCTACACCTTC.

In its sample, this clonotype was seen a few times. The chain is built from TRBV29-1 and TRBJ2-3; 9 positions agree with TRBD2. The germline V gene encodes CDR1 SQVTM and CDR2 ANQGSEA. This CDR3 is built from 15 residues. With V trimmed by 1 base and J by 0 bases, 2 bases remained unmatched. CDR3 loop: CSVEGLAGSTDTQYF. In DNA form, the CDR3 reads TGCAGCGTTGAAGGGCTAGCGGGAAGCACAGATACGCAGTATTTT.

The V call is TRBV7-4, the J call TRBJ2-1, with 10 bases identical to TRBD2. The CDR3 contains 19 residues. Trimming took 6 bases from V and 1 from J; bases not matched to a gene: 15. Looked up from germline, CDR1 is SGHVT and CDR2 is SQSDAQ. CDR3 sequence: CASRGLALLQVESYNEQFF. CDR3 DNA: TGTGCCAGCAGGGGACTAGCGTTACTCCAGGTAGAGTCCTACAATGAGCAGTTCTTC.

This clonotype occurred once. This sequence joins TRBV20-1 and TRBJ1-4, with D tentatively TRBD1 (5 bases). The CDR3 is 14 residues long. Looked up from germline, CDR1 is DFQATT and CDR2 is SNEGSKA (reference sequence). V was clipped by 5 bases and J by 7 bases, with 17 bases between them. Written as DNA, the CDR3 is TGCAGTGCTCGACTCCAGGGAGGAGGTGAAAAACTGTTTTTT. It translates to CSARLQGGGEKLFF.

The chain recombines TRBV27 with TRBJ1-1, with a possible D match to TRBD1 (6 bases). Per the germline V gene, CDR1 is MNHEY and CDR2 is SMNVEV (reference sequence). The CDR3 totals 13 residues. V lost 3 bases to trimming and J lost 3 bases, with 8 bases between them. The CDR3: CASSFGGDTEAFF. The CDR3 DNA reads as TGTGCCAGCAGTTTCGGGGGCGACACTGAAGCTTTCTTT.

The chain employs TRBV9 and TRBJ2-5; 7 bases are a match to TRBD2. The closer fit of TRBJ2-7 to the DNA end suggests the J call may be wrong. There are 17 residues in the CDR3. The germline V gene has CDR1 SGDLS and CDR2 YYNGEE. DNA of the CDR3: TGTGCCAGCAGACTTCAGGGAGGGGATTACAACGCCTACGAGCAGTACTTC. Amino acid sequence: CASRLQGGDYNAYEQYF.

The chain recombines TRBV9 with TRBJ1-2, with 7 bases that match TRBD1. Trimming took 4 bases from V and 2 from J; bases not matched to a gene: 14. The V gene's germline CDR1 is SGDLS and CDR2 YYNGEE. The CDR3 length is 17 residues. CDR3 protein: CASSPRQGAAANYGYTF. The CDR3 DNA reads TGTGCCAGCAGCCCAAGACAGGGAGCCGCGGCAAACTATGGCTACACCTTC.

The chain has TRBV28 and TRBJ2-5, with D possibly being TRBD1 (5 bases). The J call may be mistaken, given a closer DNA end match to TRBJ2-7. Germline CDR1 reads MDHEN; CDR2 reads SYDVKM. The CDR3 consists of 13 residues. The CDR3 region has the DNA TGTGCCAGCAGTTTAGTTTCCAGGGACGAGCAGTACTTC. Residues: CASSLVSRDEQYF.

The V call is TRBV20-1, the J call TRBJ2-7, with 8 bases that match TRBD2. The CDR3 length is 14 residues. With 0 bases clipped from V and 6 bases from J, the junction kept 7 bases outside the gene matches. CDR1 is DFQATT and CDR2 is SNEGSKA in the germline V gene (reference sequence). CDR3 DNA: TGCAGTGCTAGAGATGTGGTTGCGGGGGGCGAGCAGTACTTC. Amino acids: CSARDVVAGGEQYF.

J is TRBJ2-7 and V is TRBV6-2 or TRBV6-3; D tentatively fits TRBD1 or TRBD2 (5 bases each). V lost 6 bases and J 5 bases, leaving 14 bases between the germline ends. CDR1 and CDR2 (germline): MNHEY, SVGEGT. There are 13 residues in the CDR3. The CDR3 nucleotides are TGTGCCAGCAGCTACAGGACGGGGAACGAGCAGTACTTC. Amino acid sequence: CASSYRTGNEQYF.

The rearrangement links TRBV4-2 to TRBJ2-1, with 7 nucleotides matching TRBD2. Germline lookup yields CDR1 LGHNA and CDR2 YNFKEQ. CDR3 length equals 19 residues. Trimming cost V 1 base and J 3 bases; bases outside gene matches: 15. This CDR3 is CASSQAKGWSERDYNEQFF. CDR3 nucleotide sequence: TGTGCCAGCAGCCAAGCGAAAGGTTGGAGCGAGCGGGACTACAATGAGCAGTTCTTC.

Here the CDR3 reads CASSQLPGARDRVYGNQPQHF. In DNA form, the CDR3 reads TGCGCCAGCAGCCAGTTACCGGGGGCGCGGGACAGGGTATACGGCAATCAGCCCCAGCATTTT. The genes are TRBV4-1 and TRBJ1-5; the match to TRBD1 covers 9 bases. Germline-derived CDR1 and CDR2 are MGHRA and YSYEKL. V dropped 3 bases and J dropped 2; count of bases not matched to a gene: 20. CDR3 length: 21 amino acids.

The rearrangement uses TRBV27 and TRBJ1-1; 7 positions agree with TRBD1. Germline values: CDR1 MNHEY, CDR2 SMNVEV (reference sequence). CDR3 length: 14 amino acids. J lost 2 bases, V lost 6 bases, and 6 bases had no gene match. CDR3 protein: CASRWTGQNTEAFF. The CDR3 bases are TGTGCCAGCAGGTGGACAGGACAAAACACTGAAGCTTTCTTT.

The rearrangement links TRBV4-1 to TRBJ1-1, with D possibly TRBD1 on 5 matching bases. Germline CDR1 and CDR2: MGHRA and YSYEKL. The germline V and J ends were trimmed by 0 bases and 4 bases, with 9 bases remaining between them. There are 14 residues in the CDR3. CDR3 DNA sequence: TGCGCCAGCAGCCAAGATGAGGGGACCACTGAAGCTTTCTTT. It codes for CASSQDEGTTEAFF.

The genes are TRBV12-3 or TRBV12-4 and TRBJ2-3, with a possible D match to TRBD1 (5 bases). V was shortened by 4 bases and J by 5 bases, with 7 bases between the two germline ends. The CDR3 spans 12 residues. The CDR3 DNA is TGTGCCAGCAGTTCAGGGCGAGATACGCAGTATTTT. Translated: CASSSGRDTQYF.

The rearrangement joins TRBV20-1 to TRBJ2-7; D is uncertain. The germline V gene encodes CDR1 DFQATT and CDR2 SNEGSKA (reference sequence). V shed 4 bases and J shed 0 bases, with 10 bases lying between them. The CDR3 spans 13 residues. For the CDR3, the DNA is TGCAGTGCTACCCTCAGGACCTCCTACGAGCAGTACTTC. It specifies CSATLRTSYEQYF.

The V gene is TRBV20-1, the J gene TRBJ2-3; 10 bases agree with TRBD2. V lost 3 bases, J lost 2 bases, and 2 bases stayed unmatched. CDR3 length: 14 amino acids. The germline V gene encodes CDR1 DFQATT and CDR2 SNEGSKA (reference sequence). Here the CDR3 reads CSARTSGHTDTQYF. CDR3 nucleotides: TGCAGTGCTAGGACTAGCGGGCACACAGATACGCAGTATTTT.